This T cell receptor beta chain originates from a study of T cells in Graves' hyperthyroidism and ophthalmopathy. Study as a whole: Peripheral blood sampling occurred at initial diagnosis, before any treatment. The study, taken as a whole, reports: Ophthalmopathy was separated from stable hyperthyroidism by a 13 V-J model.

The sample holds a few counts of this clonotype. Antigen unknown. Over 18 months, lack of ophthalmopathy progression marked Graves' hyperthyroidism as stable. Each 10 ml fresh peripheral blood draw supplied the PBMCs. TCR beta CDR3 regions were amplified from RNA. HTBI primers were used for first-round RT-PCR of the TCR CDR3. A single record per CDR3 protein comes from TCRdb applying MiXCR to the multiplex PCR reads. This table holds 600,000 to 900,000 distinct CDR3 sequences, about 15% found once. The specimen was blood. The sequence was collected from a man between 18 and 35 years old with Graves' hyperthyroidism.

The CDR3 DNA is TGCAGTGCCCACCGGACCGACTATGGCTACACCTTC. Amino acid sequence: CSAHRTDYGYTF. V usage is TRBV20-1 and J usage is TRBJ1-2; no definite D call. V lost 6 bases to trimming and J lost 3 bases, with 11 bases between them. The CDR3 is made up of 12 amino acids. Germline CDR1 reads DFQATT; CDR2 reads SNEGSKA (reference sequence).